This is a list of T cell receptor beta chains from one sample in a study of blood T cell repertoires in COVID-19. Method: immunoSEQ multiplex PCR; TCRdb's copy keeps in-frame clones and lacks some. The sample holds about 110,000 clones, about three quarters seen once. Sequencing was carried out using peripheral blood. The receptors derive from a woman between 40 and 50 years old with acute or convalescent COVID-19. CDR3s include the opening cysteine and the closing phenylalanine or tryptophan. D genes are given only for firm matches. Only some rows state a clone size, as once, few, many or a class for expanded clones.

j_call: TRBJ1-1
v_call: TRBV25-1
d_call: .
clone_size: .
cdr3_aa: CASRYQGNTEAFF
cdr3_nt: TGTGCCAGCAGATATCAGGGTAACACTGAAGCTTTCTTT

j_call: TRBJ1-1
v_call: TRBV5-6
d_call: .
clone_size: .
cdr3_aa: CASSLWAAVEAFF
cdr3_nt: TGTGCCAGCAGCTTGTGGGCCGCCGTCGAAGCTTTCTTT

j_call: TRBJ1-4
v_call: TRBV28
d_call: .
clone_size: .
cdr3_aa: CASSAGLGEKLFF
cdr3_nt: TGTGCCAGCAGTGCCGGGTTGGGTGAAAAACTGTTTTTT

j_call: TRBJ1-2
v_call: TRBV30
d_call: .
clone_size: .
cdr3_aa: CAWSVQARLEGYTF
cdr3_nt: TGTGCCTGGAGTGTACAGGCTCGGTTAGAAGGCTACACCTTC

j_call: TRBJ1-1
v_call: TRBV6-5
d_call: .
clone_size: .
cdr3_aa: CASDTGPKGQIEAFF
cdr3_nt: TGTGCCTCCGATACAGGCCCAAAGGGGCAAATCGAAGCTTTCTTT

j_call: TRBJ2-1
v_call: TRBV15
d_call: .
clone_size: .
cdr3_aa: CATSRDQGSYNEQFF
cdr3_nt: TGTGCCACCAGCAGAGACCAGGGTTCCTACAATGAGCAGTTCTTC

j_call: TRBJ2-6
v_call: TRBV12-1
d_call: .
clone_size: .
cdr3_aa: CASSCKLLAEGANVLTF
cdr3_nt: TGTGCCAGCAGCTGCAAATTGCTAGCGGAAGGGGCCAACGTCCTGACTTTC

j_call: TRBJ1-2
v_call: TRBV19
d_call: .
clone_size: .
cdr3_aa: CASRPTGTTDYGYTF
cdr3_nt: TGTGCCAGTAGACCCACCGGGACAACGGATTATGGCTACACCTTC

j_call: TRBJ2-7
v_call: TRBV7-9
d_call: .
clone_size: .
cdr3_aa: CASIPLGVSYEQYF
cdr3_nt: TGTGCCAGCATCCCCCTGGGCGTCTCCTACGAGCAGTACTTC

j_call: TRBJ2-2
v_call: TRBV6-6
d_call: .
clone_size: few
cdr3_aa: CASSRRQDGELFF
cdr3_nt: TGTGCCAGCAGTAGGAGACAGGACGGGGAGCTGTTTTTT

j_call: TRBJ1-1
v_call: TRBV12-3/TRBV12-4
d_call: .
clone_size: once
cdr3_aa: CASRTTPNTEAFF
cdr3_nt: TGTGCCAGCAGAACGACACCGAACACTGAAGCTTTCTTT

j_call: TRBJ2-5
v_call: TRBV24-1
d_call: TRBD1
clone_size: .
cdr3_aa: CATSDHPGQGLETQYF
cdr3_nt: TGTGCCACCAGTGATCACCCGGGACAGGGGCTGGAGACCCAGTACTTC

j_call: TRBJ1-6
v_call: TRBV6-1
d_call: .
clone_size: .
cdr3_aa: CASSESLGQNSPLHF
cdr3_nt: TGTGCCAGCAGTGAATCTTTGGGACAAAATTCACCCCTCCACTTT

j_call: TRBJ1-1
v_call: TRBV30
d_call: .
clone_size: .
cdr3_aa: CAWTFSWGGTEAFF
cdr3_nt: TGTGCCTGGACTTTTAGCTGGGGGGGGACTGAAGCTTTCTTT

j_call: TRBJ1-1
v_call: TRBV30
d_call: .
clone_size: .
cdr3_aa: CAWTRNTEAFF
cdr3_nt: TGTGCCTGGACCCGTAACACTGAAGCTTTCTTT

j_call: TRBJ2-2
v_call: TRBV11-3
d_call: .
clone_size: .
cdr3_aa: CASSLLQGPGTGELFF
cdr3_nt: TGTGCCAGCAGCCTCCTCCAGGGGCCGGGCACCGGGGAGCTGTTTTTT

j_call: TRBJ1-1
v_call: TRBV12-3/TRBV12-4
d_call: .
clone_size: .
cdr3_aa: CASSPGLEAFF
cdr3_nt: TGTGCCAGCTCCCCAGGGCTTGAAGCTTTCTTT

j_call: TRBJ2-1
v_call: TRBV5-1
d_call: TRBD2
clone_size: few
cdr3_aa: CASSLLAGGTRDEQFF
cdr3_nt: TGCGCCAGCAGCTTGCTAGCGGGGGGTACACGGGATGAGCAGTTCTTC

j_call: TRBJ2-2
v_call: TRBV5-1
d_call: .
clone_size: .
cdr3_aa: CASSLTAGKNTGELFF
cdr3_nt: TGCGCCAGCAGCTTGACCGCAGGGAAGAACACCGGGGAGCTGTTTTTT

j_call: TRBJ1-4
v_call: TRBV14
d_call: TRBD1
clone_size: few
cdr3_aa: CASSRDRNEKLFF
cdr3_nt: TGTGCCAGCAGTCGGGACAGGAATGAAAAACTGTTTTTT

j_call: TRBJ2-3
v_call: TRBV15
d_call: TRBD2
clone_size: .
cdr3_aa: CATSRGGTSGGQDTQYF
cdr3_nt: TGTGCCACCAGCAGAGGTGGGACTAGCGGGGGACAAGATACGCAGTATTTT

j_call: TRBJ2-7
v_call: TRBV7-9
d_call: TRBD2
clone_size: .
cdr3_aa: CASSFWLAGLDSSYEQYF
cdr3_nt: TGTGCCAGCAGCTTTTGGCTAGCGGGGCTCGATAGCTCCTACGAGCAGTACTTC

j_call: TRBJ1-4
v_call: TRBV5-1
d_call: TRBD1
clone_size: .
cdr3_aa: CASSLAGGTGGGYEKLFF
cdr3_nt: TGCGCCAGCAGCTTGGCAGGAGGGACAGGGGGCGGATATGAAAAACTGTTTTTT

j_call: TRBJ1-5
v_call: TRBV2
d_call: .
clone_size: many
cdr3_aa: CASSESGRGDQPQHF
cdr3_nt: TGTGCCAGCAGTGAGTCGGGGAGGGGGGATCAGCCCCAGCATTTT

j_call: TRBJ2-5
v_call: TRBV5-6
d_call: .
clone_size: once
cdr3_aa: CASNGRGIGGGTQYF
cdr3_nt: TGTGCCAGCAACGGTCGAGGAATAGGGGGGGGGACCCAGTACTTC

j_call: TRBJ2-7
v_call: TRBV6-5
d_call: .
clone_size: few
cdr3_aa: CASRRDLTYEQYF
cdr3_nt: TGTGCCAGCCGCCGGGACTTGACCTACGAGCAGTACTTC

j_call: TRBJ1-3
v_call: TRBV18
d_call: .
clone_size: .
cdr3_aa: CASSHGDSGNTIYF
cdr3_nt: TGTGCCAGCTCACACGGGGACTCTGGAAACACCATATATTTT